This T cell receptor beta chain emerged from a study of cytomegalovirus exposure and HLA in healthy donors. Study-level points and caveats: The investigators catalogued 164 TCR beta chains as cytomegalovirus-associated.

As concerns this clone: Its antigen is unknown.

The CDR3 totals 13 residues. CDR1 and CDR2 (germline): SGDLS, YYNGEE. V shed 2 bases and J shed 9 bases, with 14 bases lying between them. TCRdb's table, derived via immunoSEQ multiplex PCR, lists solely in-frame clones and lacks some. The sample shows over 200,000 clones, 80% to 85% of them seen only once. The chain has TRBV9 and TRBJ1-1; D might be TRBD1 (6 bases). This TCR came from a woman in her 30s in good health and CMV-seropositive. The source material was PBMCs. The CDR3 nucleotides are TGTGCCAGCAGCGTGGCTACAACAGGGAAAGCTTTCTTT. Amino acids: CASSVATTGKAFF.